Listed below are T cell receptor beta chains from one sample, sequenced in a study of neoadjuvant anti-PD-1 for oral cavity cancer. The protocol was immunoSEQ multiplex PCR, while the TCRdb copy is restricted to in-frame clones and leaves out a portion. The sample lists around 32,000 clones, more than 65% occurring once. The specimen was PBMCs, collected after nivolumab (anti-PD-1) treatment. The source of these receptors is a person aged 35 to 85 with oral cavity squamous cell carcinoma. CDR3s include the opening cysteine and the closing phenylalanine or tryptophan. Each record gives: J gene, D gene, V gene, clone size, CDR3 length, CDR3 DNA, CDR3 protein. D genes are given only for firm matches. The size of a clone is reported for some rows only, either as once, few or many, or as a class for expanded clones.

j_call: TRBJ2-7; d_call: NA; v_call: TRBV28; clone_size: NA; cdr3_length: 12; cdr3_nt: TGTGCCAGCACAAGTCAGGGGCGCGAGCAGTACTTC; cdr3_aa: CASTSQGREQYF
j_call: TRBJ2-1; d_call: TRBD2; v_call: TRBV27; clone_size: once; cdr3_length: 16; cdr3_nt: TGTGCCAGCAGTTTAAGGGGCGGGGGGGCCTTCCATGAGCAGTTCTTC; cdr3_aa: CASSLRGGGAFHEQFF
j_call: TRBJ2-7; d_call: TRBD1; v_call: TRBV5-5; clone_size: NA; cdr3_length: 14; cdr3_nt: TGTGCCAGCAGTCCGGACAGGTTCCCCTACGAGCAGTACTTC; cdr3_aa: CASSPDRFPYEQYF
j_call: TRBJ1-5; d_call: NA; v_call: TRBV6-1; clone_size: NA; cdr3_length: 15; cdr3_nt: TGTGCCAGCAGTAATGGGGCTCACGGCAATCAGCCCCAGCATTTT; cdr3_aa: CASSNGAHGNQPQHF
j_call: TRBJ1-2; d_call: NA; v_call: TRBV5-4; clone_size: NA; cdr3_length: 15; cdr3_nt: TGTGCCAGCAGCCGGGGGCCGACGGGAAACTATGGCTACACCTTC; cdr3_aa: CASSRGPTGNYGYTF
j_call: TRBJ1-4; d_call: TRBD1; v_call: TRBV28; clone_size: NA; cdr3_length: 17; cdr3_nt: TGTGCCAGCAGTCAAGCTACAGGGGGACGAACTAATGAAAAACTGTTTTTT; cdr3_aa: CASSQATGGRTNEKLFF
j_call: TRBJ1-5; d_call: NA; v_call: TRBV19; clone_size: NA; cdr3_length: 15; cdr3_nt: TGTGCCAGTAGTAATGGACCAGCTAGCAATCAGCCCCAGCATTTT; cdr3_aa: CASSNGPASNQPQHF
j_call: TRBJ1-2; d_call: TRBD1; v_call: TRBV10-3; clone_size: NA; cdr3_length: 16; cdr3_nt: TGTGCCATCAGTGAGTTCGGGCAGGGGGAGATCGATGGCTACACCTTC; cdr3_aa: CAISEFGQGEIDGYTF
j_call: TRBJ1-4; d_call: NA; v_call: TRBV6-4; clone_size: NA; cdr3_length: 15; cdr3_nt: TGTGCCAGCAGTGCGTCACAGGGAACTAATGAAAAACTGTTTTTT; cdr3_aa: CASSASQGTNEKLFF
j_call: TRBJ2-5; d_call: NA; v_call: TRBV10-3; clone_size: NA; cdr3_length: 16; cdr3_nt: TGTGCTCACAGTGAAAGGATAGGATTAACCCAAGAGACCCAGTACTTC; cdr3_aa: CAHSERIGLTQETQYF
j_call: TRBJ1-2; d_call: NA; v_call: TRBV6-1; clone_size: NA; cdr3_length: 15; cdr3_nt: TGTGCCAGCACCGCGGCGTCAACCGACGGTATGAGCTACACCTTC; cdr3_aa: CASTAASTDGMSYTF
j_call: TRBJ2-3; d_call: TRBD1; v_call: TRBV11-3; clone_size: NA; cdr3_length: 16; cdr3_nt: TGTGCCAGCAGCTTAGGGATGACAGGGGTGTCAGATACGCAGTATTTT; cdr3_aa: CASSLGMTGVSDTQYF
j_call: TRBJ1-5; d_call: NA; v_call: TRBV10-3; clone_size: NA; cdr3_length: 15; cdr3_nt: TGTGCCATCAGTATCGGCCTAGGGGAGGATCAGCCCCAGCATTTT; cdr3_aa: CAISIGLGEDQPQHF
j_call: TRBJ2-5; d_call: NA; v_call: TRBV7-3; clone_size: NA; cdr3_length: 13; cdr3_nt: TGTGCCAGCAGCTTAAGCGTTTTAGGGACCCAGTACTTC; cdr3_aa: CASSLSVLGTQYF
j_call: TRBJ2-7; d_call: NA; v_call: TRBV4-2; clone_size: once; cdr3_length: 15; cdr3_nt: TGTGCCAGCAGCCAAGATTTACGGGGGCAGTACGAGCAGTACTTC; cdr3_aa: CASSQDLRGQYEQYF
j_call: TRBJ1-3; d_call: NA; v_call: TRBV6-1; clone_size: NA; cdr3_length: 14; cdr3_nt: TGTGCCAGCAGTGATTGGGGACCTGGGGACACCATATATTTT; cdr3_aa: CASSDWGPGDTIYF
j_call: TRBJ2-7; d_call: NA; v_call: TRBV5-1; clone_size: NA; cdr3_length: 15; cdr3_nt: TGCGCCAGCAGCTGGGGGGGATACAGGGCCTACGAGCAGTACTTC; cdr3_aa: CASSWGGYRAYEQYF
j_call: TRBJ2-7; d_call: NA; v_call: TRBV27; clone_size: NA; cdr3_length: 16; cdr3_nt: TGTGCCAGCAGTTTATCGCGACGGGGAAACTCCTACGAGCAGTACTTC; cdr3_aa: CASSLSRRGNSYEQYF
j_call: TRBJ1-1; d_call: TRBD1; v_call: TRBV5-6; clone_size: NA; cdr3_length: 14; cdr3_nt: TGTGCCAGCAACGGACAGGGAAGGAACACTGAAGCTTTCTTT; cdr3_aa: CASNGQGRNTEAFF
j_call: TRBJ2-7; d_call: TRBD2; v_call: TRBV7-6; clone_size: NA; cdr3_length: 16; cdr3_nt: TGTGCCAGCAGCTTAGAGGCGGGGGGCCAAATCTACGAGCAGTACTTC; cdr3_aa: CASSLEAGGQIYEQYF
j_call: TRBJ1-5; d_call: NA; v_call: TRBV27; clone_size: NA; cdr3_length: 15; cdr3_nt: TGTGCCAGCAGTTTAGGGGGAGGGGGCAATCAGCCCCAGCATTTT; cdr3_aa: CASSLGGGGNQPQHF
j_call: TRBJ1-5; d_call: NA; v_call: TRBV30; clone_size: NA; cdr3_length: 13; cdr3_nt: TGTGCCTGGAGTACCCCCAGATTTCAGCCCCAGCATTTT; cdr3_aa: CAWSTPRFQPQHF
j_call: TRBJ1-4; d_call: NA; v_call: TRBV21-1; clone_size: once; cdr3_length: 17; cdr3_nt: TGTGCCAGCAGCAAAAATAGGGAGAGGGGTACTAATGAAAAACTGTTTTTT; cdr3_aa: CASSKNRERGTNEKLFF
j_call: TRBJ2-3; d_call: TRBD2; v_call: TRBV7-9; clone_size: few; cdr3_length: 15; cdr3_nt: TGTGCCAGCAGCTCAATAGCGGGGGTCACAGATACGCAGTATTTT; cdr3_aa: CASSSIAGVTDTQYF
j_call: TRBJ2-1; d_call: NA; v_call: TRBV6-6; clone_size: NA; cdr3_length: 15; cdr3_nt: TGTGCCAGCAGTTACGCTAGCACCTCCTACAATGAGCAGTTCTTC; cdr3_aa: CASSYASTSYNEQFF
j_call: TRBJ2-2; d_call: NA; v_call: TRBV4-3; clone_size: NA; cdr3_length: 17; cdr3_nt: TGCGCCAGCAGCCAAGATGTCGGGACTGGGAACACCGGGGAGCTGTTTTTT; cdr3_aa: CASSQDVGTGNTGELFF
j_call: TRBJ2-7; d_call: TRBD2; v_call: TRBV9; clone_size: once; cdr3_length: 15; cdr3_nt: TGTGCCAGCAGCCCACGCGGGGGGGGTAGTTACGAGCAGTACTTC; cdr3_aa: CASSPRGGGSYEQYF
j_call: TRBJ2-3; d_call: NA; v_call: TRBV19; clone_size: NA; cdr3_length: 16; cdr3_nt: TGTGCCAGTAGTATGTATCAGATCCTTGGCACAGATACGCAGTATTTT; cdr3_aa: CASSMYQILGTDTQYF
j_call: TRBJ2-3; d_call: NA; v_call: TRBV27; clone_size: once; cdr3_length: 15; cdr3_nt: TGTGCCAGCAGTCGGCGGGGTGAGACCACAGATACGCAGTATTTT; cdr3_aa: CASSRRGETTDTQYF
j_call: TRBJ2-3; d_call: TRBD2; v_call: TRBV25-1; clone_size: NA; cdr3_length: 15; cdr3_nt: TGTGCCAGCAGTGAATTCGGGGGGGCAACAGATACGCAGTATTTT; cdr3_aa: CASSEFGGATDTQYF
j_call: TRBJ2-7; d_call: NA; v_call: TRBV6-6; clone_size: NA; cdr3_length: 14; cdr3_nt: TGTGCCAGCAGTTACACGCAGGGCCCCTACGAGCAGTACTTC; cdr3_aa: CASSYTQGPYEQYF
j_call: TRBJ1-1; d_call: TRBD1; v_call: TRBV4-2; clone_size: NA; cdr3_length: 17; cdr3_nt: TGTGCCAGCAGCCACCCAGGGGGACAGAGAATGAACACTGAAGCTTTCTTT; cdr3_aa: CASSHPGGQRMNTEAFF